This TCR beta chain was documented in a study of beta chain features in type 1 diabetes. This clone was counted between two and nine times. Other nucleotide sequences in the sample specify the same CDR3. Reverse transcribing all isolated RNA meant expressed TCRB transcripts were sequenced. This table comes from immunoSEQ multiplex PCR, and its TCRdb copy is limited to in-frame clones, with some not included. The sample contains a few hundred thousand clones, less than 15% of which appear only once. Material for sequencing was central memory CD4+ T cells from blood. The sequence was collected from a man aged 30-40 years in good health.

CDR3 protein: CASSQERTGGYTF. CDR3 nucleotides: TGTGCCAGCAGCCAAGAAAGGACCGGGGGCTACACCTTC. This sequence joins TRBV14 and TRBJ1-2; no clear D. With 0 bases removed from V and 8 bases from J, the gap between germline ends came to 10 bases. This CDR3 comprises 13 residues. The germline V gene has CDR1 SGHDN and CDR2 FVKESK.